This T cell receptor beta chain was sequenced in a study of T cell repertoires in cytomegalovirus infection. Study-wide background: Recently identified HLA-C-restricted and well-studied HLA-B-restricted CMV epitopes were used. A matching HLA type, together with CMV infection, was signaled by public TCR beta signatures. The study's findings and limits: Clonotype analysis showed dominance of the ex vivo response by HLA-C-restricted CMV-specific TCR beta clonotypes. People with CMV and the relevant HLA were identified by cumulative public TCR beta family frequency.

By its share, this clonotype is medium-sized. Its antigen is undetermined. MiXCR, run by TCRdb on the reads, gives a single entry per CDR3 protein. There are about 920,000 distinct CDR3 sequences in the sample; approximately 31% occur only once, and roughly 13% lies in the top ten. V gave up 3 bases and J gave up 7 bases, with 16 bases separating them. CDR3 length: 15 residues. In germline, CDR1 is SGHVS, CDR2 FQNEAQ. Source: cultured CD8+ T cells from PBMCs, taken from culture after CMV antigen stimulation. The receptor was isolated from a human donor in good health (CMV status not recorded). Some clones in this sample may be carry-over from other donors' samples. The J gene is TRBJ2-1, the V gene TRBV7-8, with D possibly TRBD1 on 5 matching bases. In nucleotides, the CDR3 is TGTGCCAGCAGCTTCGGCAAGGGGAAGGTGAATGAGCAGTTCTTC. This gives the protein CASSFGKGKVNEQFF.